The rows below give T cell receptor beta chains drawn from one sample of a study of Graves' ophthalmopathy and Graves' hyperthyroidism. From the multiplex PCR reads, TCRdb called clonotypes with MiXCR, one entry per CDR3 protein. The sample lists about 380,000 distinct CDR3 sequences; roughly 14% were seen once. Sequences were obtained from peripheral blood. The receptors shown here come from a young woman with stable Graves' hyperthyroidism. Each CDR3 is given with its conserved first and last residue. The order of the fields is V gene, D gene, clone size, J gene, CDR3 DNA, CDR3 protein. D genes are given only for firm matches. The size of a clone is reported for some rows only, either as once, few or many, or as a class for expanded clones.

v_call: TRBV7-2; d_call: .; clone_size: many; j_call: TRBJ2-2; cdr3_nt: TGTGCCAGCAGCTTTGGCCCAGGGTCGAACACCGGGGAGCTGTTTTTT; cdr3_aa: CASSFGPGSNTGELFF
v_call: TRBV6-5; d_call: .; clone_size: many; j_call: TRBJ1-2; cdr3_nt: TGTGCCAGCAGTTTAGGGGGACAAACAGGGTTGAATGGCTACACCTTC; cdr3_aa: CASSLGGQTGLNGYTF
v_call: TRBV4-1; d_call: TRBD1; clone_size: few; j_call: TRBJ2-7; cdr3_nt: TGCGCCAGCAGCCAACCGGACAGGGAACGAGGCGAGCAGTACTTC; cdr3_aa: CASSQPDRERGEQYF
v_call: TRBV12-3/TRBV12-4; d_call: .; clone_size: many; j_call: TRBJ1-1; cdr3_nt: TGTGCAACGGTTGGGACTGAAGCTTTCTTT; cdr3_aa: CATVGTEAFF
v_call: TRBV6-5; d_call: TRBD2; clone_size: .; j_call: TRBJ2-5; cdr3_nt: TGTGCCAGCAGTTTTGGGGCTAGCGGGAGGGCGGAGACCCAGTACTTC; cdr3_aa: CASSFGASGRAETQYF
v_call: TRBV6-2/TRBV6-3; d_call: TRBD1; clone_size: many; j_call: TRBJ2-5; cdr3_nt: TGTGCCAGCAGTTACTCGATACTAAGGGGGCAACAAGAGACCCAGTACTTC; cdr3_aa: CASSYSILRGQQETQYF
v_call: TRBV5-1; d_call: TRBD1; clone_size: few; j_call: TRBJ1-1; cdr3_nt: TGCGCCAGCAGCAAAGACAGGGGGATGAACACTGAAGCTTTCTTT; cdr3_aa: CASSKDRGMNTEAFF
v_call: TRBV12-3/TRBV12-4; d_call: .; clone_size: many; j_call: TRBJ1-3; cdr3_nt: TGTGCCAGCAGTGCCTTAGGAAACACCATATATTTT; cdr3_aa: CASSALGNTIYF
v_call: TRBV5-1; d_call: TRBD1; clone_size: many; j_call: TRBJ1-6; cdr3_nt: TGCGCCAGCAGCTTCACAGGGGACTATAATTCACCCCTCCACTTT; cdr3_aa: CASSFTGDYNSPLHF
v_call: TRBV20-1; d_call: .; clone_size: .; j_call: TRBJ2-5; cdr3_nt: TGCAGTGCTAGACAGCCGCGGGGATGGTACCAAGAGACCCAGTACTTC; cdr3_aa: CSARQPRGWYQETQYF
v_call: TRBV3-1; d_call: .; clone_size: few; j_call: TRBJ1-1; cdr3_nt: TGTGCCAGCAGCCATCAGGGTGCTGAAGCTTTCTTT; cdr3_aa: CASSHQGAEAFF
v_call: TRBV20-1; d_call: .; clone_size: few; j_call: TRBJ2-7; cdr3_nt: TGCAGTGCTATGACAGTGGATCCGTCGAGCTCCTACGAGCAGTACTTC; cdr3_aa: CSAMTVDPSSSYEQYF
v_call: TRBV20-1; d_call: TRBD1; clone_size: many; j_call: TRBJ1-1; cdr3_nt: TGCAGTGCTAGGGGTGACAGGGGGTTGGACACTGAAGCTTTCTTT; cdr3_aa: CSARGDRGLDTEAFF
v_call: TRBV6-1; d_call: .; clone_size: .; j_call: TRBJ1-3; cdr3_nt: TGTGCCAGCATAGGGCCCTACACCATATATTTT; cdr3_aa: CASIGPYTIYF
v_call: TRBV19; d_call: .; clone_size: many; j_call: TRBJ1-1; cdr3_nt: TGTGCCAGTATCTGGGCAGGCGAGAACACTGAAGCTTTCTTT; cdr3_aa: CASIWAGENTEAFF
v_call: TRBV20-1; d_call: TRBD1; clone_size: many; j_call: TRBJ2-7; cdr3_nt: TGCAGTGCTAGGCAGGGGGCCCAATACGAGCAGTACTTC; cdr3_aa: CSARQGAQYEQYF
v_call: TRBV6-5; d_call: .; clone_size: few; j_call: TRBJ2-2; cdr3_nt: TGTGCCAGCAGTTACCCGAGGGGACCGGCCACCGGGGAGCTGTTTTTT; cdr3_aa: CASSYPRGPATGELFF
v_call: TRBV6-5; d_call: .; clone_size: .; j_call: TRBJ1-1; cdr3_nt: TGTGCCAGCAGTTACTCCTTCCCAGGCATGAACACTGAAGCTTTCTTT; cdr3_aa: CASSYSFPGMNTEAFF
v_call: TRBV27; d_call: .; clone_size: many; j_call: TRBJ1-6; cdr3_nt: TGTGCCAGCAGTTCCCCGGGGGCGCGGTCACCCCTCCACTTT; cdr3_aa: CASSSPGARSPLHF